These 27 T cell receptor beta chains were all obtained from the same sample, sequenced in a study of Graves' ophthalmopathy and Graves' hyperthyroidism. The study amplified TCR beta CDR3 regions using RNA transcripts. The first round was an RT-PCR with HTBI primers, and the second round was a multiplex PCR. One entry per CDR3 protein, called by TCRdb with MiXCR from the multiplex PCR reads. The repertoire holds 220,000 or so distinct CDR3 sequences, 20% to 25% seen once, with about 40% in the top ten. What was sequenced was peripheral blood. These receptors all stem from a woman between 50 and 59 years old with Graves' ophthalmopathy.

The chain recombines TRBV19 with TRBJ1-1; D remains unclear. Trimming cost V 4 bases and J 4 bases, with 13 bases left between them. Looked up from germline, CDR1 is LNHDA and CDR2 is SQIVND (reference sequence). This CDR3 region has 14 residues. Written as DNA, the CDR3 is TGTGCCAGTAGTACCCCTATCGAGATCACTGAAGCTTTCTTT. Its protein product is CASSTPIEITEAFF.

This clonotype came up many times. The chain links TRBV6-2 or TRBV6-3 to TRBJ1-3; D not resolved. Trimming took 0 bases from V and 0 from J, leaving 18 bases between them. This CDR3 contains 19 residues. Germline CDR1 MNHEY, CDR2 SVGEGT. CDR3 amino acids: CASSYSAAGILHSGNTIYF. The CDR3 region has the DNA TGTGCCAGCAGTTACTCGGCGGCTGGGATCCTCCACTCTGGAAACACCATATATTTT.

This clonotype was observed many times. The chain joins TRBV19 to TRBJ1-1, with TRBD1 as a possible D gene (6 bases). The CDR3 covers 12 residues. V lost 6 bases to trimming and J lost 7 bases, with 12 bases between them. Germline assignment: CDR1 LNHDA and CDR2 SQIVND (reference sequence). CDR3 loop: CASSQGHYEAFF. DNA of the CDR3: TGTGCCAGTAGCCAGGGACACTATGAAGCTTTCTTT.

The genes are TRBV20-1 and TRBJ2-5; D possibly corresponds to TRBD2 (6 bases). The CDR3 spans 15 residues. The V end was cut by 6 bases, the J end by 2 bases, with 19 bases between. Germline V lookup: CDR1 DFQATT, CDR2 SNEGSKA (reference sequence). CDR3 loop: CSASSQGLWQETQYF. Here the CDR3 DNA reads TGCAGTGCCAGCAGCCAAGGACTATGGCAAGAGACCCAGTACTTC.

This clonotype was counted at least ten times. This rearrangement joins TRBV6-5 to TRBJ1-2, with TRBD1 identical over 10 bases. With 2 bases clipped from V and 8 bases from J, the junction kept 5 bases outside the gene matches. Germline loops: CDR1 MNHEY, CDR2 SVGAGI. The CDR3 consists of 14 residues. The CDR3 loop is CASSYVGQGSGYTF. CDR3 sequence (DNA): TGTGCCAGCAGTTACGTGGGACAGGGGAGCGGCTACACCTTC.

J is TRBJ2-1 and V is TRBV4-1; the D is unclear. Trimming stripped 0 bases from V and 9 bases from J, with 9 bases between. The CDR3 sequence is 13 residues long. Germline CDR1 reads MGHRA; CDR2 reads YSYEKL. CDR3 sequence reads: CASSQDSRVEQFF. The DNA for the CDR3 is TGCGCCAGCAGCCAAGATTCGAGAGTTGAGCAGTTCTTC.

This sequence joins TRBV28 and TRBJ2-5; 7 bases map to TRBD2. Germline V gene sequence: CDR1 MDHEN, CDR2 SYDVKM. This CDR3 spans 15 amino acids. The trim removed 8 bases at V and 5 bases at J, leaving 14 bases unmatched. CDR3 sequence (DNA): TGTGCCAGCCTTGGCCCAGGGATGGGAGGGGAGACCCAGTACTTC. Residues: CASLGPGMGGETQYF.

The CDR3 reads CASSGPGTVPLEAFF. CDR3 in DNA: TGTGCCAGCAGCGGACCCGGGACAGTTCCCCTCGAAGCTTTCTTT. The chain is built from TRBV11-2 and TRBJ1-1, with 7 bases matching TRBD1. This CDR3 region has 15 residues. The trim removed 5 bases at V and 8 bases at J, leaving 14 bases unmatched. Germline V gives CDR1 SGHAT, CDR2 FQNNGV.

J is TRBJ1-1 and V is TRBV20-1; D uncertain. The CDR3 totals 13 residues. Per germline, CDR1 DFQATT and CDR2 SNEGSKA (reference sequence). CDR3 DNA sequence: TGCAGACCGAACTATCAGGTCCGGAAGCAAGCTTTCTTT. Protein product: CRPNYQVRKQAFF.

There are many counts of this clonotype. The chain uses TRBV19 and TRBJ2-7; D is uncertain. This CDR3 is built from 14 residues. Trimming took 5 bases from V and 3 from J, leaving 14 bases between them. From germline, CDR1 is LNHDA and CDR2 SQIVND (reference sequence). The DNA for the CDR3 is TGTGCCAGTAGTCCGACCTCAAGGAGCTACGAGCAGTACTTC. This encodes CASSPTSRSYEQYF.

J is TRBJ2-2 and V is TRBV28; 8 bases are shared with TRBD1. With V trimmed by 7 bases and J by 4 bases, 14 bases remained unmatched. The CDR3 has 17 residues. Germline values: CDR1 MDHEN, CDR2 SYDVKM. CDR3 amino acids: CASTPQGAGDFTGELFF. In DNA form, the CDR3 reads TGTGCCAGCACCCCCCAGGGGGCGGGCGACTTCACCGGGGAGCTGTTTTTT.

The chain uses TRBV19 and TRBJ2-5; tentative D call: TRBD2 (5 bases). Germline-derived CDR1 and CDR2 are LNHDA and SQIVND (reference sequence). Trimming left V 5 bases short and J 3 bases short, with 13 bases between. The CDR3 spans 14 residues. CDR3 protein: CASSPLRRKETQYF. The CDR3 DNA follows: TGTGCCAGTAGTCCACTTAGGAGGAAAGAGACCCAGTACTTC. Supplemented by reference TRBV19 and TRBJ2-5, the full variable domain reads DGGITQSPKYLFRKEGQNVTLSCEQNLNHDAMYWYRQDPGQGLRLIYYSQIVNDFQKGDIAEGYSVSREKKESFPLTVTSAQKNPTAFYLCASSPLRRKETQYFGPGTRLLVL.

The chain carries TRBV19 and TRBJ1-1; 9 positions agree with TRBD1. Trimming cost V 10 bases and J 0 bases; bases outside gene matches: 3. The CDR3 runs to 13 residues. Germline V gene lookup returns CDR1 LNHDA and CDR2 SQIVND (reference sequence). The CDR3 here is CATGQGLNTEAFF. CDR3 coding DNA: TGTGCCACAGGACAGGGGTTGAACACTGAAGCTTTCTTT.

V and J are TRBV27 and TRBJ1-2, with 9 bases that match TRBD1. The germline V gene encodes CDR1 MNHEY and CDR2 SMNVEV (reference sequence). V shed 3 bases, J shed 8 bases, and the junction held 7 bases outside the gene matches. The CDR3 runs 14 residues. The CDR3 sequence is CASSFSGTGIGYTF. In DNA, the CDR3 is TGTGCCAGCAGTTTCTCCGGGACAGGGATCGGCTACACCTTC.

This clonotype was counted many times. This chain links TRBV24-1 with TRBJ2-7; TRBD2 agrees at 10 bases. Germline assignment: CDR1 KGHDR and CDR2 SFDVKD. This CDR3 spans 15 amino acids. Trimming took 3 bases from V and 9 from J; bases not matched to a gene: 10. The CDR3 DNA sequence: TGTGCCACCAGTGATCGAACCGGGACTAGCGCCGCGCAGTACTTC. Translation gives CATSDRTGTSAAQYF.

The chain links TRBV24-1 to TRBJ2-7; 8 bases align to TRBD2. In germline, CDR1 is KGHDR, CDR2 SFDVKD. The CDR3 extends over 13 amino acids. V shed 11 bases and J 2 bases; nucleotides not matched to a gene: 7. The chain's CDR3 is CASSIGRAYEQYF. CDR3 DNA sequence: TGTGCCAGTAGTATCGGGAGGGCCTACGAGCAGTACTTC.

The chain carries TRBV7-9 and TRBJ2-7; TRBD1 might be the D (6 bases). Germline lookup yields CDR1 SEHNR and CDR2 FQNEAQ (reference sequence). Trimming removed 5 bases at V and 4 bases at J, with 15 bases between. The CDR3 loop spans 14 amino acids. The CDR3 protein is CASSIQGRGYEQYF. CDR3 DNA: TGTGCCAGCAGCATACAGGGTAGGGGATACGAGCAGTACTTC.

This clonotype showed up many times. The chain links TRBV7-2 to TRBJ1-6; D is uncertain. The V end lost 3 bases, the J end lost 10 bases, and 10 bases lay between the germline ends. Germline V gene lookup returns CDR1 SGHTA and CDR2 FQGNSA. The length of the CDR3 is 13 residues. CDR3 region: CASSLVRESPLHF. The DNA of the CDR3 is TGTGCCAGCAGCTTGGTTAGGGAGTCACCCCTCCACTTT.

The V and J genes are TRBV2 and TRBJ2-6; the D gene could be TRBD1 or TRBD2 (7 bases each). The germline V gene encodes CDR1 SNHLY and CDR2 FYNNEI. V gave up 4 bases and J gave up 1 base, with 26 bases separating them. The length of the CDR3 is 21 residues. The CDR3 reads CASSGEGFVGTVPSGANVLTF. The CDR3 bases are TGTGCCAGCAGTGGGGAGGGCTTTGTAGGGACAGTTCCATCTGGGGCCAACGTCCTGACTTTC.

This clonotype was seen ten or more times. A read error may produce the germline difference seen at one junction end. This chain joins TRBV18 and TRBJ1-1; D is possibly TRBD1 (5 bases). The CDR3 is 12 amino acids. Germline assignment: CDR1 KGHSH and CDR2 LQKENI. CDR3 DNA sequence: TGTGCCAGCTCATTTTTCGGGACTGATGCTTTCTTT. Translated, it gives CASSFFGTDAFF.

This clonotype was counted many times. The chain employs TRBV19 and TRBJ1-1; no clear D. The CDR3 contains 15 residues. Trimming cost V 5 bases and J 2 bases, with 15 bases left between them. In germline, CDR1 is LNHDA, CDR2 SQIVND (reference sequence). The CDR3 nucleotides read TGTGCCAGTAGTCCCACCCGGACGGTAAACACTGAAGCTTTCTTT. It specifies CASSPTRTVNTEAFF.

This clonotype was observed a few times. The J gene is TRBJ2-7, the V gene TRBV5-6; 7 bases line up with TRBD1. This CDR3 has 15 amino acids. V gave up 2 bases and J gave up 6 bases; unmatched junction bases: 11. From germline, CDR1 is SGHDT and CDR2 YYEEEE. Here the CDR3 reads CASSLLRGRGTEQYF. In DNA form, the CDR3 reads TGTGCCAGCAGCTTATTAAGGGGGCGCGGAACCGAGCAGTACTTC.

This clonotype was recorded at least ten times. This chain connects TRBV11-2 to TRBJ2-7; a possible D gene is TRBD2 (6 bases). The CDR3 is 15 residues long. Germline CDR1 reads SGHAT; CDR2 reads FQNNGV. Trimming shortened V by 5 bases and J by 4 bases, and 18 bases separated the two germline ends. CDR3 in DNA: TGTGCCAGCAGCCCAACAGCCGGGACTTCATACGAGCAGTACTTC. This gives the protein CASSPTAGTSYEQYF.

This clonotype was recorded many times. The J gene is TRBJ2-7, the V gene TRBV20-1; D possibly uses TRBD1 or TRBD2 (5 bases each). With 6 bases removed from V and 0 bases from J, the gap between germline ends came to 12 bases. Germline V gene data show CDR1 as DFQATT and CDR2 as SNEGSKA (reference sequence). The CDR3 is 13 residues long. The CDR3 loop is CSARDLSSYEQYF. The CDR3 bases are TGCAGTGCCCGGGACCTTAGCTCCTACGAGCAGTACTTC.

The sample holds many counts of this clonotype. The chain carries TRBV19 and TRBJ1-2, with 8 positions matching TRBD1. J was trimmed by 2 bases and V by 5 bases; bases with no gene match: 7. Germline loops: CDR1 LNHDA, CDR2 SQIVND (reference sequence). The CDR3 has 15 amino acids. CDR3 amino acids: CASSSLTGVNYGYTF. As DNA, the CDR3 is TGTGCCAGTAGTTCCTTGACAGGGGTGAACTATGGCTACACCTTC. The whole variable domain, filled in from reference TRBV19 and TRBJ1-2, reads DGGITQSPKYLFRKEGQNVTLSCEQNLNHDAMYWYRQDPGQGLRLIYYSQIVNDFQKGDIAEGYSVSREKKESFPLTVTSAQKNPTAFYLCASSSLTGVNYGYTFGSGTRLTVV.

The V gene is TRBV15, the J gene TRBJ2-2; 7 bases are a match to TRBD1. V shed 5 bases and J 6 bases; nucleotides not matched to a gene: 3. CDR3 length equals 13 residues. Germline CDR1 is LNHNV and CDR2 is YYDKDF (reference sequence). CDR3: CATSAQGAGELFF. The CDR3 nucleotides are TGTGCCACCAGCGCCCAGGGGGCCGGGGAGCTGTTTTTT.

This clonotype was seen repeatedly, ten times or more. At one of its ends the junction is not consistent with the germline gene, which may arise from a read error. The V call is TRBV6-1, the J call TRBJ2-7; D uncertain. The CDR3 totals 15 residues. In germline, CDR1 is MNHNS, CDR2 SASEGT. CDR3: CASSEEGYSSYEQCF. For the CDR3, the DNA is TGTGCCAGCAGTGAAGAAGGCTATTCTTCCTACGAGCAGTGCTTC.